This TCR beta chain was sequenced during a study of cytomegalovirus exposure and HLA in healthy donors. Study details: In an early release, HLA-typed donors contributed roughly 85 million unique TCR sequences.

Though nominally healthy at sampling, donors likely had unrecorded immune exposures. 60 Vbeta and 13 Jbeta primers were used in PCR. Produced via immunoSEQ multiplex PCR; TCRdb's table is partial and in-frame only. The sample table sets out more than 40,000 clones. The CDR3 has 17 residues. Germline loops: CDR1 SGHTA, CDR2 FQGTGA. Trimming cost V 6 bases and J 6 bases; bases outside gene matches: 13. This receptor was taken from a female donor in good health and CMV-seronegative. The chain has TRBV7-3 and TRBJ2-2; 10 nucleotides line up with TRBD1. The sample taken for sequencing was PBMCs. CDR3 nucleotide sequence: TGTGCCAGCAGTCTTCACCCGGGACAGGGGATGCCCGGGGAGCTGTTTTTT. It is translated as CASSLHPGQGMPGELFF.